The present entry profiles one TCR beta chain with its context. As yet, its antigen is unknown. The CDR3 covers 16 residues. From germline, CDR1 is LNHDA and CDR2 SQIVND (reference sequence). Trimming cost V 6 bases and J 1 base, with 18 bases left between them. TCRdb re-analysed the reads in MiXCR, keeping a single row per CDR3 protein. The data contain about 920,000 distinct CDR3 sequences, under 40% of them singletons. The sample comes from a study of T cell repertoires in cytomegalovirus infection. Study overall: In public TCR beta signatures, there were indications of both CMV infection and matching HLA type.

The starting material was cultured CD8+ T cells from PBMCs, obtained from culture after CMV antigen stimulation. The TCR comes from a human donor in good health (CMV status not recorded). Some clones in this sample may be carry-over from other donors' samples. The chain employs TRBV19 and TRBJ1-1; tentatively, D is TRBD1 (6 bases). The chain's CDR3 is CASRRGAKVGNTEAFF. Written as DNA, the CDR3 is TGTGCCAGTAGGCGGGGGGCAAAGGTCGGGAACACTGAAGCTTTCTTT.